Below are 16 T cell receptor beta chains sequenced from a single sample in a study of T cells in Graves' hyperthyroidism and ophthalmopathy. The TCR beta CDR3 regions underwent amplification using RNA transcripts as the source. With the HTBI primer set, the TCR CDR3 went through a first round of RT-PCR. TCRdb reprocessed the multiplex PCR reads with MiXCR, giving one entry per CDR3 protein. The sample consists of a few hundred thousand distinct CDR3 sequences, roughly a fifth of them appearing once. Sequenced sample: blood. The receptors stem from a woman aged 45-60 years with Graves' hyperthyroidism.

This clonotype occurred many times. J is TRBJ1-1 and V is TRBV10-3; 7 bases align to TRBD1. The CDR3 spans 14 residues. The trim removed 6 bases at V and 0 bases at J, leaving 4 bases unmatched. Germline CDR1 is ENHRY and CDR2 is SYGVKD. CDR3 nucleotide sequence: TGTGCCATCAGGGAAAGGGGGCTGAACACTGAAGCTTTCTTT. Residues: CAIRERGLNTEAFF.

In this sample, this clonotype turned up many times. The genes are TRBV18 and TRBJ1-5, with D perhaps matching TRBD1 (5 bases). V gave up 3 bases and J gave up 4 bases, with 7 bases separating them. Germline loops: CDR1 KGHSH, CDR2 LQKENI. The CDR3 sequence is 13 residues long. The CDR3 protein is CASSPGGNQPQHF. The CDR3 DNA is TGTGCCAGCTCACCTGGGGGTAATCAGCCCCAGCATTTT.

The sample holds a few counts of this clonotype. CDR3 loop: CASSQEGNPSYEQYF. In nucleotides, the CDR3 is TGTGCCAGCAGCCAAGAAGGAAATCCTTCCTACGAGCAGTACTTC. The gene calls are TRBV3-1 and TRBJ2-7; the D is unclear. The V and J ends lost 0 bases and 1 base respectively, with 10 bases between them. This CDR3 region has 15 residues. Germline CDR1 is LGHDT and CDR2 is YNNKEL (reference sequence).

This clonotype showed up just a few times. Here the CDR3 reads CASSSPGSPNYGYTF. CDR3 in DNA: TGTGCCAGCAGTTCTCCGGGTTCACCTAACTATGGCTACACCTTC. V gene TRBV28 combines with J gene TRBJ1-2; D call uncertain. Germline values: CDR1 MDHEN, CDR2 SYDVKM. V lost 4 bases and J 0 bases, leaving 12 bases between the germline ends. CDR3 length: 15 residues.

This clonotype was detected ten times or more. The chain is built from TRBV12-3 or TRBV12-4 and TRBJ1-1, with TRBD1 identical over 8 bases. Trimming cost V 6 bases and J 1 base; bases outside gene matches: 7. This CDR3 region has 15 residues. CDR3 in amino acids: CASRPRQGSNTEAFF. DNA for the CDR3: TGTGCCAGCAGGCCACGACAGGGGTCGAACACTGAAGCTTTCTTT.

The gene calls are TRBV7-9 and TRBJ2-6; TRBD1 aligns across 9 bases. The CDR3 spans 20 residues. V shed 4 bases and J 3 bases; nucleotides not matched to a gene: 16. Per the germline V gene, CDR1 is SEHNR and CDR2 is FQNEAQ (reference sequence). CDR3 in DNA: TGTGCCAGCAGCTACGCCGGGACAGGGAATTATGATTATGGGGCCAACGTCCTGACTTTC. Translating it yields CASSYAGTGNYDYGANVLTF.

This clonotype was counted between two and nine times. V is TRBV29-1 and J is TRBJ1-1; perhaps TRBD1 as D (6 bases). The length of the CDR3 is 14 residues. Per germline, CDR1 SQVTM and CDR2 ANQGSEA. Trimming cost V 2 bases and J 7 bases, with 17 bases left between them. The CDR3 region is CSVEIGGQGFEAFF. CDR3 sequence (DNA): TGCAGCGTTGAAATCGGGGGCCAGGGGTTTGAAGCTTTCTTT. Complete variable domain (other parts from reference TRBV29-1 and TRBJ1-1): SAVISQKPSRDICQRGTSLTIQCQVDSQVTMMFWYRQQPGQSLTLIATANQGSEATYESGFVIDKFPISRPNLTFSTLTVSNMSPEDSSIYLCSVEIGGQGFEAFFGQGTRLTVV.

Only a few counts were recorded for this clonotype. DNA for the CDR3: TGTGCCAGTAGTCAGTTCCAAGGGGCTTCGGCGGGGGAGACCCAGTACTTC. Its translation: CASSQFQGASAGETQYF. This chain uses TRBV19 with TRBJ2-5, with a tentative D call TRBD2 (6 bases). Germline CDR1 reads LNHDA; CDR2 reads SQIVND (reference sequence). This CDR3 region has 17 residues. V gave up 5 bases and J gave up 5 bases, with 24 bases separating them.

The rearrangement uses TRBV2 and TRBJ2-3; the match to TRBD1 covers 9 bases. CDR3 length: 15 residues. Looked up from germline, CDR1 is SNHLY and CDR2 is FYNNEI. V lost 5 bases and J lost 5; bases outside the gene matches: 8. The CDR3 DNA reads TGTGCCAGCAGTCGGACAGGGGCCTACGGAGATACGCAGTATTTT. Translated, it gives CASSRTGAYGDTQYF.

The chain is built from TRBV7-2 and TRBJ1-5; the D is unclear. The V end was cut by 2 bases, the J end by 2 bases, with 10 bases between. The germline gives CDR1 SGHTA, CDR2 FQGNSA. The CDR3 spans 15 residues. CDR3 in amino acids: CASSLRSDGNQPQHF. CDR3 nucleotides: TGTGCCAGCAGCTTACGATCCGACGGCAATCAGCCCCAGCATTTT.

This clonotype showed up just once. The chain carries TRBV5-1 and TRBJ2-3; 14 bases line up with TRBD2. This CDR3 spans 16 amino acids. The trim removed 0 bases at V and 5 bases at J, leaving 2 bases unmatched. CDR1 SGHRS and CDR2 YFSETQ come from the germline V gene. CDR3 sequence reads: CASSLAGTSGGDTQYF. CDR3 sequence (DNA): TGCGCCAGCAGCTTGGCCGGGACTAGCGGGGGAGATACGCAGTATTTT.

This clonotype was counted between two and nine times. The rearrangement links TRBV20-1 to TRBJ1-5, with TRBD1 as a possible D gene (6 bases). Trimming removed 5 bases from V and 5 bases from J, with 10 bases in between. This CDR3 has 12 residues. The germline CDR1 and CDR2 sequences are DFQATT and SNEGSKA (reference sequence). CDR3: CSAFRTDQPQHF. CDR3 nucleotide sequence: TGCAGTGCTTTTCGGACAGATCAGCCCCAGCATTTT.

There are many counts of this clonotype. The V and J genes are TRBV9 and TRBJ1-2; D is unresolved. The V end lost 0 bases, the J end lost 3 bases, and 12 bases lay between the germline ends. The CDR3 runs to 15 residues. The V gene's germline CDR1 is SGDLS and CDR2 YYNGEE. This CDR3 reads CASSVGGLRDYGYTF. CDR3 DNA sequence: TGTGCCAGCAGCGTAGGCGGTTTGAGGGACTATGGCTACACCTTC.

The V and J genes are TRBV4-2 and TRBJ2-4; 8 nucleotides line up with TRBD1. Per germline, CDR1 LGHNA and CDR2 YNFKEQ. Trimming took 4 bases from V and 8 from J; bases not matched to a gene: 16. The CDR3 contains 17 residues. The CDR3 DNA follows: TGTGCCAGCAGCCCGAGAGGACAGGGCATCACGTTAGACATTCAGTACTTC. This encodes CASSPRGQGITLDIQYF.

This clonotype was observed at least ten times. This chain links TRBV2 with TRBJ2-7; 10 bases line up with TRBD2. V lost 11 bases to trimming and J lost 2 bases; unmatched junction nucleotides: 9. This CDR3 is 14 amino acids long. Germline V CDR1 and CDR2: SNHLY, FYNNEI. This chain's CDR3 is CAGRELAGPYEQYF. The DNA of the CDR3 is TGTGCCGGAAGAGAACTAGCGGGGCCCTACGAGCAGTACTTC.

This clonotype was recorded a few times. This chain joins TRBV6-9 and TRBJ2-1; TRBD1 aligns across 11 bases. V lost 2 bases, J lost 7 bases, and 1 base stayed unmatched. The CDR3 contains 14 residues. Germline CDR1 is MNHGY and CDR2 is SVAAGI. DNA for the CDR3: TGTGCCAGCAGTTATCGGGACAGGGGGAATGAGCAGTTCTTC. Encoded protein: CASSYRDRGNEQFF.